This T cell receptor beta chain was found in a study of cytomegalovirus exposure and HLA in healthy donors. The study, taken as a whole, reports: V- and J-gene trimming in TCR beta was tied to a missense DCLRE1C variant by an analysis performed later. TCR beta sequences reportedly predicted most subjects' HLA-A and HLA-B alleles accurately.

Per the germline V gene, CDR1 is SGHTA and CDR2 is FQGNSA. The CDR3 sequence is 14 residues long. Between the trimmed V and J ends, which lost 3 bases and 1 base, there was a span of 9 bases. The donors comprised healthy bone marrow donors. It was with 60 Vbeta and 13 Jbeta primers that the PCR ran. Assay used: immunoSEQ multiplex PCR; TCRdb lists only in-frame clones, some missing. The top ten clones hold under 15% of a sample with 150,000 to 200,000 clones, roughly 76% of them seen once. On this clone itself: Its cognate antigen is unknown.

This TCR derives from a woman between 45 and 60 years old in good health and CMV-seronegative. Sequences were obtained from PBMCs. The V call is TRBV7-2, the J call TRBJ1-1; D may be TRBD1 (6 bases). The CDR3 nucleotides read TGTGCCAGCAGCTTCGGACAGCCGAACACTGAAGCTTTCTTT. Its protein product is CASSFGQPNTEAFF.